The rows below give T cell receptor beta chains drawn from one sample of a study of blood T cell repertoires in COVID-19. Sequencing used immunoSEQ multiplex PCR; TCRdb keeps in-frame clones, though not all of them. The sample consists of about 250,000 clones, about 85% of them appearing once. The sequencing input was peripheral blood. The receptors here all came from a man aged 18-30 years with active or convalescent COVID-19. Each CDR3 is given with its conserved first and last residue. A D gene is named only where the DNA matches it firmly. Some rows have no size entry. The others give once, few or many, or a class for an expanded clone.

j_call | clone_size | d_call | v_call | cdr3_nt | cdr3_aa
TRBJ1-5 | NA | TRBD1 | TRBV29-1 | TGCAGCGTTGGGACAGGTAGCAATCAGCCCCAGCATTTT | CSVGTGSNQPQHF
TRBJ2-7 | NA | TRBD1 | TRBV7-9 | TGTGCCAGCAGCTTCGGGACAGCCTCCTACGAGCAGTACTTC | CASSFGTASYEQYF
TRBJ1-2 | NA | NA | TRBV27 | TGTGCCAGCAGTTTACAGGGCTACTATGGCTACACCTTC | CASSLQGYYGYTF
TRBJ2-7 | few | TRBD2 | TRBV10-1 | TGCGCCAGCAGTGAGTCGGAACGGGAGGGCCAAAGCGAGCAGTACTTC | CASSESEREGQSEQYF
TRBJ1-2 | NA | NA | TRBV6-1 | TGTGCCAGCAGTGAAGTTGGGAACGGAGGGCATGGCTACACCTTC | CASSEVGNGGHGYTF
TRBJ2-5 | NA | NA | TRBV7-2 | TGTGCCAGCAGCTCCCCGGGGAGGCAGGGCCACGCGGGAAAAGAGACCCAGTACTTC | CASSSPGRQGHAGKETQYF
TRBJ2-3 | once | NA | TRBV9 | TGTGCCAGCAGCGTTTACGAGACAGATACGCAGTATTTT | CASSVYETDTQYF
TRBJ2-3 | NA | TRBD1 | TRBV10-3 | TGTGCCATCAGTGAAAGACAGGGGGGGACAGATACGCAGTATTTT | CAISERQGGTDTQYF
TRBJ1-4 | once | NA | TRBV6-5 | TGTGCCACCGAACCGGGAACAACTAATGAAAAACTGTTTTTT | CATEPGTTNEKLFF
TRBJ1-1 | once | NA | TRBV6-5 | TGTGCCAGCAGTCCTCCGGTTGCGGGCCGGAATGAAGCTTTCTTT | CASSPPVAGRNEAFF
TRBJ2-2 | NA | TRBD2 | TRBV19 | TGTGCCAGTTTTAGTAGCGGGAGGGGTTGGACCGGGGAGCTGTTTTTT | CASFSSGRGWTGELFF
TRBJ1-1 | NA | NA | TRBV5-6 | TGTGCCAGCAGCTTGGTAGCAGGGCTCACTGAAGCTTTCTTT | CASSLVAGLTEAFF
TRBJ1-4 | NA | NA | TRBV7-8 | TGTGCCAGCAGCCAGTCCCCCACAGGGATCCTCTCTCAACTGTTTTTT | CASSQSPTGILSQLFF
TRBJ2-6 | NA | NA | TRBV5-1 | TGCGCCAGCAGCGAACAGGGTTCCGGGGCCAACGTCCTGACTTTC | CASSEQGSGANVLTF
TRBJ2-1 | NA | NA | TRBV7-2 | TGTGCCAGCAGCCTATTAGCGGAGCAGTTCTTC | CASSLLAEQFF
TRBJ1-2 | NA | NA | TRBV29-1 | TGCAGCGTTCTAGACAGGCTCTCTAACTATGGCTACACCTTC | CSVLDRLSNYGYTF